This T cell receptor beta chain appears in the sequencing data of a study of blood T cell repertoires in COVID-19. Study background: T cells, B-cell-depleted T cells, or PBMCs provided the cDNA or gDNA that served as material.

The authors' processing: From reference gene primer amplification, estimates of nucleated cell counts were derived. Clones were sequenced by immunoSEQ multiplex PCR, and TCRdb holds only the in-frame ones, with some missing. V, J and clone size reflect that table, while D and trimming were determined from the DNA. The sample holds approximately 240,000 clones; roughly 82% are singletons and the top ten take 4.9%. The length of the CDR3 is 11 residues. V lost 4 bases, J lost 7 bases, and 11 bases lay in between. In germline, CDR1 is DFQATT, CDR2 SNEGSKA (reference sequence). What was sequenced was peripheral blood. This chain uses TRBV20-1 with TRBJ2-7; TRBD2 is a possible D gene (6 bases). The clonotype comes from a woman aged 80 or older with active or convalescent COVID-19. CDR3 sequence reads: CSAKRGNEQYF. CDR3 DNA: TGCAGTGCTAAACGGGGGAATGAGCAGTACTTC.